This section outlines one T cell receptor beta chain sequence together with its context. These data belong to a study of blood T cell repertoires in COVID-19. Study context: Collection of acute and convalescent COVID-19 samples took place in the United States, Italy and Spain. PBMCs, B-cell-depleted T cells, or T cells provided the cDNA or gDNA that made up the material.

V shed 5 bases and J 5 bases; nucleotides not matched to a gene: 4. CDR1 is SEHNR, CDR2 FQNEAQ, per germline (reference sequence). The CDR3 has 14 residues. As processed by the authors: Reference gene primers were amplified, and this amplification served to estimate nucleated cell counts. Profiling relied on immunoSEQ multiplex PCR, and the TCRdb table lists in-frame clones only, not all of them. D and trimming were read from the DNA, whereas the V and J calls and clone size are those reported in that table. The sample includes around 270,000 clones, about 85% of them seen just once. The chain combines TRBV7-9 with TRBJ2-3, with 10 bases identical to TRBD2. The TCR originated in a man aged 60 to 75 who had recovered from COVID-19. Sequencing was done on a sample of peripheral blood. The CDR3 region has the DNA TGTGCCAGCAGCCTACTAGCGGGGTTAGATACGCAGTATTTT. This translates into CASSLLAGLDTQYF.